This T cell receptor (beta chain) was identified in a study of T-cell reconstitution after alpha-beta-depleted transplantation in children. CDR3 length: 12 amino acids. Germline CDR1 WSHSY, CDR2 SAAADI. Trimming took 6 bases from V and 6 from J; bases not matched to a gene: 5. Preparation of the TCRbeta library was carried out with unique molecular identifiers. TCRdb re-called the PCR reads with MiXCR, one entry per CDR3 protein. This sample has about 72,000 distinct CDR3 sequences; 5.5% to 7.5% occur once, and the top ten carry around 2.6%. This sequence originates from a human donor who donated a stem cell graft to a child with acute lymphoblastic leukemia. The chain carries TRBV10-2 and TRBJ2-7; TRBD1 matches 7 bases. The starting material was PBMCs from the stem cell graft donor, obtained from the stem cell graft. The CDR3 reads CASSLTGVEQYF. The CDR3, as DNA: TGCGCCAGCAGCCTAACAGGGGTCGAGCAGTACTTC.